A single sample gave rise to the 30 T cell receptor beta chains below, sequenced in a study of T cells in Graves' hyperthyroidism and ophthalmopathy. Amplification targeted TCR beta CDR3 regions from RNA transcripts. First-round RT-PCR targeting the TCR CDR3 was performed with the HTBI primer set. TCRdb ran MiXCR on the multiplex PCR reads and lists one entry per CDR3 protein. The data show some 200,000 distinct CDR3 sequences, roughly a sixth seen once. Sequenced material: blood. Receptor source: a middle-aged man with Graves' hyperthyroidism.

This clonotype was observed many times. This sequence joins TRBV20-1 and TRBJ2-7; 7 bases map to TRBD1. Trimming removed 1 base from V and 3 bases from J; junction bases left unmatched: 6. The length of the CDR3 is 14 residues. The germline V gene has CDR1 DFQATT and CDR2 SNEGSKA (reference sequence). This chain's CDR3 is CSARVPGQNYEQYF. DNA for the CDR3: TGCAGTGCTAGAGTTCCGGGACAGAACTACGAGCAGTACTTC.

This clonotype came up many times. The chain has TRBV28 and TRBJ2-3; 9 positions agree with TRBD1. With V trimmed by 5 bases and J by 0 bases, 3 bases remained unmatched. The germline V gene encodes CDR1 MDHEN and CDR2 SYDVKM. This CDR3 is 15 amino acids long. The CDR3 spells CASSTGTGSTDTQYF. The DNA for the CDR3 is TGTGCCAGCAGTACCGGGACAGGGAGCACAGATACGCAGTATTTT.

This clonotype was seen ten or more times. The V gene is TRBV2, the J gene TRBJ2-1; the D is unclear. This CDR3 contains 14 residues. Trimming took off 5 bases at V and 5 bases at J, with 13 bases between the two ends. The germline CDR1 and CDR2 sequences are SNHLY and FYNNEI. This CDR3 is CASSYAVGDNEQFF. In DNA, the CDR3 is TGTGCCAGCAGTTATGCGGTTGGGGACAATGAGCAGTTCTTC.

In this sample, this clonotype turned up many times. The chain has TRBV11-2 and TRBJ2-5; 10 bases fit TRBD1. The V segment lost 8 bases and the J segment 5 bases; nucleotides outside the gene matches: 8. Germline loops: CDR1 SGHAT, CDR2 FQNNGV. This CDR3 spans 14 amino acids. For the CDR3, the DNA is TGTGCCAGCTCCGACAGGGGGCGCGGGGAGACCCAGTACTTC. Its protein product is CASSDRGRGETQYF.

Only a few counts were recorded for this clonotype. The V gene is TRBV4-1, the J gene TRBJ2-1, with D possibly being TRBD1 (6 bases). Trimming cost V 8 bases and J 1 base, with 12 bases left between them. The CDR3 loop spans 14 amino acids. CDR1 is MGHRA and CDR2 is YSYEKL in the germline V gene. The CDR3 DNA is TGCGCCAGCGCGCGGCAGGGGTCCTACAATGAGCAGTTCTTC. Its translation: CASARQGSYNEQFF.

This clonotype was recorded many times. V and J are TRBV20-1 and TRBJ1-2; no reliable D call. V was shortened by 5 bases and J by 3 bases, with 7 bases between the two germline ends. This CDR3 region has 11 residues. The germline V gene has CDR1 DFQATT and CDR2 SNEGSKA (reference sequence). The DNA of the CDR3 is TGCAGTGCTGGGTTGGACTATGGCTACACCTTC. It translates to CSAGLDYGYTF.

This clonotype was found many times. The V call is TRBV20-1, the J call TRBJ2-7; TRBD2 aligns across 12 bases. The CDR3 is 13 residues long. The junction had 7 bases not matched to a gene; V was cut back by 7 bases and J by 6 bases. Germline V gives CDR1 DFQATT, CDR2 SNEGSKA (reference sequence). CDR3 amino acids: CSGWTSGTLEQYF. Written as DNA, the CDR3 is TGCAGTGGCTGGACTAGCGGGACTCTCGAGCAGTACTTC.

This clonotype was picked up many times. This sequence joins TRBV20-1 and TRBJ2-3; TRBD2 matches at 11 bases. With V trimmed by 6 bases and J by 2 bases, 13 bases remained unmatched. Germline CDR1 reads DFQATT; CDR2 reads SNEGSKA (reference sequence). The CDR3 is 17 amino acids. The CDR3 bases are TGCAGTGCGTCAACTAGCGGGAGTCGGGGGATCACAGATACGCAGTATTTT. It translates to CSASTSGSRGITDTQYF.

As regards this clonotype: A read error is possible here, since a much larger clone lies one base away. The rearrangement uses TRBV29-1 and TRBJ1-1, with D possibly matching TRBD1 (6 bases). From germline, CDR1 is SQVTM and CDR2 ANQGSEA. This CDR3 has 12 amino acids. V was pared by 6 bases and J by 6 bases, with 14 bases between. CDR3 in amino acids: CSVYRVGSEAFF. The CDR3 DNA reads TGCAGCGTGTACAGGGTGGGCTCTGAAGCTTTCTTT.

J is TRBJ1-5 and V is TRBV3-2; the table names TRBD1, a call not compared with the DNA. TRBV3-2 constitutes a pseudogene. CDR3 length equals 15 residues. CDR3 loop: CASSPRRETNQPQHF. The CDR3 DNA reads as TGTGCCAGCAGCCCGCGCAGGGAGACTAATCAGCCCCAGCATTTT.

In this sample, this clonotype turned up many times. The chain carries TRBV6-1 and TRBJ2-1, with D possibly being TRBD1 (6 bases). Germline V gene lookup returns CDR1 MNHNS and CDR2 SASEGT. This CDR3 has 16 residues. V was trimmed by 5 bases and J by 4 bases, leaving 18 bases between them. Written as DNA, the CDR3 is TGTGCCAGCAGTAACCACAGGGTACCCATATACAATGAGCAGTTCTTC. This translates into CASSNHRVPIYNEQFF.

The J gene is TRBJ2-2, the V gene TRBV29-1; no clear D. V was trimmed by 5 bases and J by 5 bases, leaving 9 bases between them. CDR1 is SQVTM, CDR2 ANQGSEA, per germline. The CDR3 sequence is 12 residues long. In DNA form, the CDR3 reads TGCAGCGTTTACAAGAATACCGGGGAGCTGTTTTTT. Its protein is CSVYKNTGELFF.

The sample holds many counts of this clonotype. The junction and the germline gene differ at one end; a read error may be behind it. The chain couples TRBV28 to TRBJ2-5; 8 bases agree with TRBD2. Germline values: CDR1 MDHEN, CDR2 SYDVKM. This CDR3 is 16 amino acids long. Written as DNA, the CDR3 is TGTACCAGCAGCCCATGGTTGGGACTAGTGTGCGAGACCCAGTACTTC. It specifies CTSSPWLGLVCETQYF.

This clonotype was detected many times. This chain uses TRBV3-1 with TRBJ2-2, with D perhaps matching TRBD1 or TRBD2 (6 bases each). The germline CDR1 and CDR2 sequences are LGHDT and YNNKEL (reference sequence). This CDR3 contains 15 residues. V gave up 1 base and J gave up 6 bases, with 12 bases separating them. This CDR3 is CASSQVRGGAGELFF. The CDR3 DNA is TGTGCCAGCAGCCAAGTCAGGGGAGGCGCCGGGGAGCTGTTTTTT.

V is TRBV6-1 and J is TRBJ2-2; 10 bases align to TRBD2. CDR1 is MNHNS, CDR2 SASEGT, per germline. The V and J ends lost 5 bases and 9 bases, in that order; junction bases with no gene match: 27. The CDR3 length is 21 residues. In nucleotides, the CDR3 is TGTGCCAGCAGTCCCCGGGGGAGCGGGGGGGCCCAAAACCTGAGGGGAAGGGAGCTGTTTTTT. Translating it yields CASSPRGSGGAQNLRGRELFF.

The V and J genes are TRBV5-4 and TRBJ2-7; D is ambiguous. V lost 0 bases to trimming and J lost 4 bases, with 8 bases between them. Germline V gene data show CDR1 as SGHNT and CDR2 as YYREEE (reference sequence). The CDR3 is 13 residues long. CDR3 protein: CASSLDRAYEQYF. DNA of the CDR3: TGTGCCAGCAGCTTGGATCGGGCGTACGAGCAGTACTTC.

This clonotype was counted at least ten times. V and J are TRBV7-3 and TRBJ2-1; tentatively, D is TRBD2 (6 bases). Looked up from germline, CDR1 is SGHTA and CDR2 is FQGTGA. The CDR3 is 13 amino acids. The V end lost 1 base, the J end lost 9 bases, and 10 bases lay between the germline ends. CDR3 sequence: CASSLIKEGEQFF. The DNA of the CDR3 is TGTGCCAGCAGCTTAATAAAGGAGGGTGAGCAGTTCTTC.

This clonotype was counted at least ten times. The chain couples TRBV3-1 to TRBJ1-5; TRBD1 is a possible D gene (6 bases). V lost 1 base, J lost 4 bases, and 11 bases lay in between. The germline CDR1 and CDR2 sequences are LGHDT and YNNKEL (reference sequence). This CDR3 region has 15 residues. The CDR3 is CASSQGGGPNQPQHF. The CDR3 region has the DNA TGTGCCAGCAGCCAAGGGGGGGGGCCTAATCAGCCCCAGCATTTT. Using reference TRBV3-1 and TRBJ1-5 for the parts outside the CDR3, the full variable domain is DTAVSQTPKYLVTQMGNDKSIKCEQNLGHDTMYWYKQDSKKFLKIMFSYNNKELIINETVPNRFSPKSPDKAHLNLHINSLELGDSAVYFCASSQGGGPNQPQHFGDGTRLSIL.

There are many counts of this clonotype. J is TRBJ2-1 and V is TRBV6-6; the D call may be TRBD1 or TRBD2 (5 bases each). Deletions cut 2 bases from V and 6 bases from J, with 8 bases between. The CDR3 sequence is 13 residues long. Germline CDR1 is MNHNY and CDR2 is SVGAGI (reference sequence). The CDR3 region is CASSYAGSNEQFF. CDR3 DNA: TGTGCCAGCAGTTACGCAGGGAGCAATGAGCAGTTCTTC.

The genes are TRBV4-1 and TRBJ2-1, with D possibly TRBD1 on 6 matching bases. V shed 10 bases and J shed 4 bases, with 20 bases lying between them. CDR1 is MGHRA and CDR2 is YSYEKL in the germline V gene. CDR3 length equals 15 residues. For the CDR3, the DNA is TGCGCCACCCCAGAGGGGCCCCAGGGGTACAATGAGCAGTTCTTC. Protein: CATPEGPQGYNEQFF.

The gene calls are TRBV6-1 and TRBJ2-1, with TRBD2 matching over 9 bases. The CDR3 is 19 amino acids. Germline lookup yields CDR1 MNHNS and CDR2 SASEGT. The V segment lost 2 bases and the J segment 9 bases; nucleotides outside the gene matches: 20. CDR3 residues: CASSEKGGGSASGIGEQFF. The CDR3 DNA reads as TGTGCCAGCAGTGAAAAAGGAGGGGGCTCGGCTAGCGGGATAGGTGAGCAGTTCTTC.

As to this clonotype: A much larger clone sits a single nucleotide away, making a read error possible. This CDR3 is missing its conserved last phenylalanine or tryptophan, likely due to a read error. The V and J genes are TRBV20-1 and TRBJ1-1; D is unclear. This CDR3 region has 14 residues. Germline loops: CDR1 DFQATT, CDR2 SNEGSKA (reference sequence). With 0 bases removed from V and 1 base from J, the gap between germline ends came to 9 bases. The CDR3 coding sequence is TGCAGTGCTAGAGATCGGTCAGCGAACACTGAAGCTTTCCTT. Amino acid sequence: CSARDRSANTEAFL.

The chain joins TRBV6-2 or TRBV6-3 to TRBJ1-2; the match to TRBD1 covers 7 bases. The CDR3 runs to 15 residues. From germline, CDR1 is MNHEY and CDR2 SVGEGT. Germline trimming cut 3 bases from V and 6 bases from J; bases unmatched to any gene: 10. The DNA of the CDR3 is TGTGCCAGCAGTTATCCAGAGACAGGGTTTGATGGCTACACCTTC. Its protein is CASSYPETGFDGYTF.

This sequence joins TRBV7-9 and TRBJ2-3; the D is unclear. Germline V CDR1 and CDR2: SEHNR, FQNEAQ (reference sequence). V gave up 4 bases and J gave up 3 bases, with 14 bases separating them. This CDR3 spans 15 amino acids. This CDR3 is CASSWVGGKTDTQYF. CDR3 in DNA: TGTGCCAGCAGCTGGGTAGGTGGAAAAACAGATACGCAGTATTTT. Using reference TRBV7-9 and TRBJ2-3 for the parts outside the CDR3, the full variable domain is DTGVSQNPRHKITKRGQNVTFRCDPISEHNRLYWYRQTLGQGPEFLTYFQNEAQLEKSRLLSDRFSAERPKGSFSTLEIQRTEQGDSAMYLCASSWVGGKTDTQYFGPGTRLTVL.

This clonotype appeared a single time. The J gene is TRBJ2-1, the V gene TRBV5-5, with TRBD2 matching over 13 bases. This CDR3 contains 17 residues. V shed 4 bases and J 2 bases; nucleotides not matched to a gene: 6. The germline V gene encodes CDR1 SGHKS and CDR2 YYEKEE (reference sequence). The CDR3, as DNA: TGTGCCAGCAGCCCAGGACTAGCGGGAGAAGCCTACAATGAGCAGTTCTTC. Translating it yields CASSPGLAGEAYNEQFF.

This clonotype has at least ten counts. The V call is TRBV3-1, the J call TRBJ2-3, with 9 bases fitting TRBD2. From germline, CDR1 is LGHDT and CDR2 YNNKEL (reference sequence). The trim removed 2 bases at V and 4 bases at J, leaving 10 bases unmatched. CDR3 length: 17 amino acids. The CDR3 sequence: CASSQTSLAGVADTQYF. CDR3 in DNA: TGTGCCAGCAGCCAAACGTCCTTAGCGGGAGTTGCAGATACGCAGTATTTT.

This clonotype has a count of ten or more. CDR3 DNA sequence: TGTGCCAGCAGTACCGTGGCTCGCGGGGGGAAACTGTTTTTT. As protein: CASSTVARGGKLFF. This chain links TRBV12-3 or TRBV12-4 with TRBJ1-4, with D possibly being TRBD1 (5 bases). Between the trimmed V and J ends, which lost 5 bases and 11 bases, there was a span of 18 bases. CDR3 length: 14 amino acids.

The chain combines TRBV19 with TRBJ2-2; D uncertain. The germline V gene has CDR1 LNHDA and CDR2 SQIVND (reference sequence). The CDR3 runs 14 residues. V lost 3 bases and J 6 bases, leaving 11 bases between the germline ends. The CDR3 sequence: CASSITASPGELFF. The CDR3 region has the DNA TGTGCCAGTAGTATTACAGCGTCACCCGGGGAGCTGTTTTTT.

This clonotype was observed many times. CDR3 DNA: TGCGCCAGCAGCAGTAGGACCGAGAACACTGAAGCTTTCTTT. It specifies CASSSRTENTEAFF. The chain has TRBV5-1 and TRBJ1-1; no clear D gene. There are 14 residues in the CDR3. The germline gives CDR1 SGHRS, CDR2 YFSETQ. Trimming took off 4 bases at V and 1 base at J, with 11 bases between the two ends.

The V gene is TRBV18, the J gene TRBJ2-7, with D possibly TRBD1 on 6 matching bases. The CDR3 spans 13 residues. Germline lookup yields CDR1 KGHSH and CDR2 LQKENI. Trimming shortened V by 3 bases and J by 3 bases, and 9 bases separated the two germline ends. The CDR3 DNA sequence: TGTGCCAGCTCACCGTCGGGACACTACGAGCAGTACTTC. The encoded protein is CASSPSGHYEQYF.